The 20 T cell receptor beta chains below all came from one sample that was sequenced in a study of Ad26.COV2.S vaccination and SARS-CoV-2 variants. TCRdb's copy holds only in-frame clones and misses some; the assay was immunoSEQ multiplex PCR. The repertoire consists of about 350,000 clones, with around 90% occurring once and the leading ten covering 6.4%. Treatment indicated: approximately 18 received Ad26.COV2.S at low or high dose, single or two shots; 5 received placebo; per-sample allocation not given. Specimen acquisition occurred on day 63 following the initial vaccine or placebo injection. This sample comprised peripheral blood, obtained in a trial of Ad26.COV2.S vaccine versus placebo. The source is a person aged 18-60 years who received the Ad26.COV2.S COVID-19 vaccine or a placebo.

This chain uses TRBV28 with TRBJ2-1; D is uncertain. The V gene's germline CDR1 is MDHEN and CDR2 SYDVKM. This CDR3 has 15 residues. V shed 6 bases and J shed 3 bases, with 15 bases lying between them. CDR3 nucleotide sequence: TGTGCCAGCAGCTCTGACTGGACCATCTACAATGAGCAGTTCTTC. It specifies CASSSDWTIYNEQFF.

V usage is TRBV6-2 or TRBV6-3 and J usage is TRBJ1-5, with TRBD1 matching over 7 bases. The junction had 6 bases not matched to a gene; V was cut back by 2 bases and J by 5 bases. The germline gives CDR1 MNHEY, CDR2 SVGEGT. CDR3 length: 15 amino acids. The CDR3 is CASSYEGAGDQPQHF. The CDR3 DNA reads TGTGCCAGCAGTTACGAGGGGGCAGGGGATCAGCCCCAGCATTTT.

The chain uses TRBV2 and TRBJ1-5; TRBD1 is a possible D gene (5 bases). Trimming removed 5 bases from V and 4 bases from J, with 12 bases in between. The CDR3 has 14 amino acids. Germline CDR1 and CDR2: SNHLY and FYNNEI. Written as DNA, the CDR3 is TGTGCCAGCAGTCCTGACAGCCTTAATCAGCCCCAGCATTTT. As protein: CASSPDSLNQPQHF.

The chain has TRBV27 and TRBJ2-7; 7 nucleotides align to TRBD1. Germline-derived CDR1 and CDR2 are MNHEY and SMNVEV (reference sequence). The junction had 8 bases not matched to a gene; V was cut back by 4 bases and J by 2 bases. This CDR3 has 15 amino acids. The CDR3 region has the DNA TGTGCCAGCAGTTCGACTCCCGGACAGGCCTACGAGCAGTACTTC. It translates to CASSSTPGQAYEQYF.

V usage is TRBV4-3 and J usage is TRBJ1-1, with D hard to call. This CDR3 has 15 amino acids. Germline-derived CDR1 and CDR2 are LGHNA and YSLEER. The germline V and J ends were trimmed by 3 bases and 4 bases, with 15 bases remaining between them. The chain's CDR3 is CASSHLARRVTEAFF. The DNA of the CDR3 is TGCGCCAGCAGCCACCTCGCGCGGAGGGTCACTGAAGCTTTCTTT.

The CDR3 spells CASSWGPRYEQYF. The CDR3, as DNA: TGTGCCAGCAGCTGGGGACCACGCTACGAGCAGTACTTC. The rearrangement links TRBV7-2 to TRBJ2-7; D is possibly TRBD1 or TRBD2 (5 bases each). The CDR3 consists of 13 residues. The V end was cut by 4 bases, the J end by 3 bases, with 10 bases between. The germline gives CDR1 SGHTA, CDR2 FQGNSA.

This chain joins TRBV6-5 and TRBJ1-2; D call uncertain. V shed 6 bases and J shed 0 bases, with 11 bases lying between them. There are 14 residues in the CDR3. Germline assignment: CDR1 MNHEY and CDR2 SVGAGI. This CDR3 is CASRHQATNYGYTF. DNA of the CDR3: TGTGCCAGCAGGCACCAAGCTACTAACTATGGCTACACCTTC.

This sequence joins TRBV5-4 and TRBJ2-3, with D unclear. V shed 2 bases and J shed 1 base, with 5 bases lying between them. CDR1 SGHNT and CDR2 YYREEE come from the germline V gene (reference sequence). The CDR3 is 13 amino acids. The CDR3 nucleotides are TGTGCCAGCAGCTTCCAGGGCACAGATACGCAGTATTTT. It is translated as CASSFQGTDTQYF.

This rearrangement joins TRBV10-3 to TRBJ1-1; D remains unclear. The CDR3 sequence is 11 residues long. V lost 3 bases and J lost 6, with 5 bases in between. Germline V lookup: CDR1 ENHRY, CDR2 SYGVKD. DNA for the CDR3: TGTGCCATCAGTGAAATATCTGAAGCTTTCTTT. The encoded protein is CAISEISEAFF.

A single count supports this clone. The chain recombines TRBV7-8 with TRBJ1-1; D unclear. Looked up from germline, CDR1 is SGHVS and CDR2 is FQNEAQ. V was trimmed by 1 base and J by 8 bases, leaving 11 bases between them. The CDR3 length is 13 residues. The CDR3 loop is CASSLEARAEAFF. The CDR3 DNA is TGTGCCAGCAGCTTAGAAGCAAGGGCCGAAGCTTTCTTT.

The rearrangement joins TRBV15 to TRBJ2-7; D remains unclear. Trimming cost V 7 bases and J 0 bases, with 10 bases left between them. The CDR3 loop spans 13 amino acids. Germline V gene lookup returns CDR1 LNHNV and CDR2 YYDKDF (reference sequence). The DNA for the CDR3 is TGTGCCACCACGGACCGAAACTCCTACGAGCAGTACTTC. This translates into CATTDRNSYEQYF.

The V call is TRBV28, the J call TRBJ2-3; 7 nucleotides agree with TRBD2. This CDR3 spans 14 amino acids. V shed 3 bases, J shed 1 base, and the junction held 1 base outside the gene matches. The germline gives CDR1 MDHEN, CDR2 SYDVKM. In DNA, the CDR3 is TGTGCCAGCAGTTTGACTAGCCGCACAGATACGCAGTATTTT. The encoded protein is CASSLTSRTDTQYF.

V is TRBV28 and J is TRBJ1-6; the match to TRBD1 covers 7 bases. V gave up 3 bases and J gave up 4 bases; unmatched junction bases: 3. Germline loops: CDR1 MDHEN, CDR2 SYDVKM. This CDR3 is 15 amino acids long. The CDR3 region is CASSLSQGYNSPLHF. The CDR3 DNA sequence: TGTGCCAGCAGTTTGTCACAGGGGTATAATTCACCCCTCCACTTT.

The CDR3 here is CASSLVGRESYEQYF. CDR3 in DNA: TGTGCCAGCAGCTTGGTTGGGAGGGAATCCTACGAGCAGTACTTC. The rearrangement uses TRBV5-6 and TRBJ2-7; the match to TRBD2 covers 7 bases. This CDR3 contains 15 residues. Germline CDR1 reads SGHDT; CDR2 reads YYEEEE. Losses at the gene ends were 0 bases for V and 1 base for J; bases not matched to a gene: 4.

The J gene is TRBJ1-6, the V gene TRBV10-3, with D possibly matching TRBD1 (5 bases). Germline loops: CDR1 ENHRY, CDR2 SYGVKD. The CDR3 runs to 16 residues. Trimming removed 2 bases at V and 7 bases at J, with 15 bases between. This chain's CDR3 is CAISELTVLGNSPLHF. The DNA of the CDR3 is TGTGCCATCAGTGAGCTGACAGTGCTTGGGAATTCACCCCTCCACTTT.

The chain is built from TRBV9 and TRBJ2-2, with a possible D match to TRBD1 (5 bases). The CDR3 covers 14 residues. Trimming stripped 2 bases from V and 3 bases from J, with 8 bases between. Germline CDR1 SGDLS, CDR2 YYNGEE. The CDR3 region has the DNA TGTGCCAGCAGCGTTGACAGATACACCGGGGAGCTGTTTTTT. This sequence encodes CASSVDRYTGELFF.

V usage is TRBV10-3 and J usage is TRBJ2-5; D remains unclear. Germline V lookup: CDR1 ENHRY, CDR2 SYGVKD. The length of the CDR3 is 13 residues. Trimming removed 8 bases at V and 7 bases at J, with 17 bases between. This CDR3 is CAISEPAFVTQYF. The CDR3 coding sequence is TGTGCCATCTCCGAACCGGCCTTTGTGACCCAGTACTTC.

The V call is TRBV2, the J call TRBJ2-2; D may be TRBD1 or TRBD2 (5 bases each). The CDR3 has 13 amino acids. V was shortened by 4 bases and J by 13 bases, with 16 bases between the two germline ends. The V gene's germline CDR1 is SNHLY and CDR2 FYNNEI. This CDR3 is CASSVSRDQGLFF. The DNA of the CDR3 is TGTGCCAGCAGTGTAAGCCGGGACCAAGGGCTGTTTTTT. Using reference TRBV2 and TRBJ2-2 for the parts outside the CDR3, the full variable domain is EPEVTQTPSHQVTQMGQEVILRCVPISNHLYFYWYRQILGQKVEFLVSFYNNEISEKSEIFDDQFSVERPDGSNFTLKIRSTKLEDSAMYFCASSVSRDQGLFFGEGSRLTVL.

DNA of the CDR3: TGTGCCAGTAGTGATACTGGACAGGGGAGAGAGACCCAGTACTTC. Protein sequence: CASSDTGQGRETQYF. The chain joins TRBV19 to TRBJ2-5; 9 bases agree with TRBD1. V dropped 5 bases and J dropped 4; count of bases not matched to a gene: 8. The CDR3 runs 15 residues. Germline CDR1 is LNHDA and CDR2 is SQIVND (reference sequence).

The genes are TRBV7-3 and TRBJ1-3; 10 bases align to TRBD1. V shed 3 bases, J shed 4 bases, and the junction held 3 bases outside the gene matches. Germline V gene sequence: CDR1 SGHTA, CDR2 FQGTGA. This CDR3 has 15 residues. The CDR3 sequence: CASSFGTGVGNTIYF. The CDR3 nucleotides read TGTGCCAGCAGCTTTGGGACAGGGGTCGGAAACACCATATATTTT.